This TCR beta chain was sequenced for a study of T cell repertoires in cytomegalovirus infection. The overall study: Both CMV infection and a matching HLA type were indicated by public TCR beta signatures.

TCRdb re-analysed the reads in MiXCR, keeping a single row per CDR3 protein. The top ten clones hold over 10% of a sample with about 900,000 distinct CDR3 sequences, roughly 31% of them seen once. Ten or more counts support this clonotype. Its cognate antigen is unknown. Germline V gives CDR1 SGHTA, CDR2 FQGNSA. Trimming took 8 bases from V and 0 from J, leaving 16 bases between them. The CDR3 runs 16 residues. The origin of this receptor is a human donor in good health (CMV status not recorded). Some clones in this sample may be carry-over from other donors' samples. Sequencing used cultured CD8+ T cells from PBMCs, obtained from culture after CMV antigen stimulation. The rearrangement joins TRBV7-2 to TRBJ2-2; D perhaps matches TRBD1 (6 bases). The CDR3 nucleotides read TGTGCCAGCCCAGGTGGCTCAGGGGCGAACACCGGGGAGCTGTTTTTT. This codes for CASPGGSGANTGELFF.